These T cell receptor beta chains were read from a single sample in a study of molecular identifiers for immune sequencing clone quantification. Using its own MiXCR run on the PCR reads, TCRdb lists one record per CDR3 protein. The sample holds approximately 54,000 distinct CDR3 sequences, approximately 25% seen once. Sequences were obtained from naive CD8+ T cells from blood, with Jurkat cell RNA spiked in. The receptors originated from a human donor in good health. Some libraries in this study had Jurkat cell RNA spiked in. The CDR3 runs from the conserved cysteine through the conserved F or W. D genes are given only for firm matches. Clone size is stated in some rows and not others, as once, few, many or a class when expanded.

j_call clone_size v_call d_call cdr3_aa cdr3_nt
TRBJ2-2 many TRBV24-1 TRBD1 CAIGTGTGELFF TGTGCCATCGGGACAGGGACCGGGGAGCTGTTTTTT
TRBJ2-1 many TRBV6-1 TRBD1 CASSADRVGFF TGTGCCAGCAGCGCGGACAGGGTCGGATTCTTC
TRBJ2-7 few TRBV5-6 - CASSFQETYVQYF TGTGCCAGCAGCTTCCAGGAGACCTACGTGCAGTACTTC
TRBJ1-2 few TRBV6-2/TRBV6-3 - CASREGTYYGYTF TGTGCCAGCAGGGAGGGGACTTACTATGGCTACACCTTC
TRBJ2-7 many TRBV7-9 - CASSLSSTGEQYF TGTGCCAGCAGCCTCTCCTCAACGGGGGAGCAGTACTTC
TRBJ2-3 many TRBV7-3 - CASSLSRTEGFTDTQYF TGTGCCAGCAGCTTAAGCCGCACTGAAGGGTTCACAGATACGCAGTATTTT
TRBJ2-7 many TRBV6-5 - CASSYYRGTYEQYF TGTGCCAGCAGTTACTATAGGGGAACCTACGAGCAGTACTTC
TRBJ2-7 many TRBV6-5 - CASSTLDSPYEQYF TGTGCCAGCAGTACCCTGGACAGTCCCTACGAGCAGTACTTC
TRBJ1-5 many TRBV6-2/TRBV6-3 - CASSNPTGQKSNQPQHF TGTGCCAGCAGCAATCCGACAGGTCAGAAGAGCAATCAGCCCCAGCATTTT
TRBJ1-1 many TRBV13 - CASSLGLVNTEAFF TGTGCCAGCAGCTTAGGGTTGGTTAACACTGAAGCTTTCTTT
TRBJ2-7 - TRBV6-2/TRBV6-3 - CASRAGTQGGYEQYF TGTGCCAGCAGGGCCGGGACCCAAGGAGGATACGAGCAGTACTTC
TRBJ2-1 - TRBV2 TRBD2 CASSDFGGEYNQQFF TGTGCCAGCAGTGATTTCGGGGGGGAGTACAATCAGCAGTTCTTC
TRBJ2-1 - TRBV19 - CASSRGLNEQFF TGTGCCAGTAGTCGGGGGTTGAATGAGCAGTTCTTC
TRBJ2-7 few TRBV5-1 - CASSFSGDSYEQYF TGCGCCAGCAGCTTTTCAGGGGACTCCTACGAGCAGTACTTC
TRBJ2-1 few TRBV7-9 TRBD2 CASSSTSGGYNEQFF TGTGCCAGCAGCTCTACTAGCGGGGGCTACAATGAGCAGTTCTTC
TRBJ2-1 few TRBV4-3 - CASSPRPDISYDEQFF TGCGCCAGCAGCCCCCGCCCCGACATCTCCTACGATGAGCAGTTCTTC
TRBJ2-2 many TRBV7-4 - CASSFKGSDTGELFF TGTGCCAGCAGCTTCAAGGGTTCGGACACCGGGGAGCTGTTTTTT
TRBJ2-1 - TRBV7-9 - CASIDQGRQNNEQFF TGTGCCAGCATCGATCAGGGGCGGCAGAACAATGAGCAGTTCTTC
TRBJ1-2 - TRBV6-5 TRBD1 CASRTPRAGTGGFYGYTF TGTGCCAGCAGAACTCCCCGCGCCGGGACAGGGGGATTCTATGGCTACACCTTC
TRBJ2-7 many TRBV4-1 TRBD1 CASSQDPTTGDEQYF TGCGCCAGCAGCCAAGATCCGACAACAGGGGACGAGCAGTACTTC
TRBJ1-5 many TRBV7-9 - CASSLGGEPQHF TGTGCCAGCAGCTTAGGTGGGGAGCCCCAGCATTTT
TRBJ1-2 many TRBV19 - CASSIDTTYGYTF TGTGCCAGTAGTATCGACACAACCTATGGCTACACCTTC